This is a list of T cell receptor beta chains from one sample in a study of shared clonotypes between healthy human individuals. Sequencing was performed with immunoSEQ multiplex PCR; in TCRdb, only in-frame clones are kept and a portion is missing. The sample includes under 1,900,000 clones, 98% seen only once; the top ten take around 0.33%. The sequencing sample was made of naive CD4+ T cells sorted from blood. The receptor source for this set is a man younger than 40 in good health. Both conserved end residues are part of each CDR3. The order of the fields is V gene, J gene, clone size, D gene, CDR3 DNA, CDR3 protein. D genes are given only for firm matches. Part of the rows lack a size; the others show once, few, many or a class for expanded clones.

TRBV2	TRBJ1-5	.	TRBD1	TGTGCCAGCAGCAACGGACAGGGGACTCAGCCCCAGCATTTT	CASSNGQGTQPQHF
TRBV10-3	TRBJ2-5	.	TRBD1	TGTGCCATCAGGGGGACAGGGGGCCAAGAGACCCAGTACTTC	CAIRGTGGQETQYF
TRBV28	TRBJ2-2	.	.	TGTGCCAGCACCACGCGGACGGGAACGAACACCGGGGAGCTGTTTTTT	CASTTRTGTNTGELFF
TRBV20-1	TRBJ2-1	.	.	TGCAGTGCTAGAGACCGGGACTGGCAGTTCTTC	CSARDRDWQFF
TRBV29-1	TRBJ2-1	.	.	TGCAGCCCACACCTGCCACCGCTTAGAAGACGAGATAATGAGCAGTTCTTC	CSPHLPPLRRRDNEQFF
TRBV20-1	TRBJ1-4	.	.	TGCAGTGCTGACGAGACGGATGAACTGTTTTTT	CSADETDELFF
TRBV10-1	TRBJ1-2	.	.	TGCGCCGGCCCTCTCTTTTCCGGGAACTATGGCTACACCTTC	CAGPLFSGNYGYTF
TRBV18	TRBJ2-1	.	TRBD2	TGTGCCAGCTCACCCTACTCTACAGGACTAGCGGGATTCTACAATGAGCAGTTCTTC	CASSPYSTGLAGFYNEQFF
TRBV5-1	TRBJ1-1	.	TRBD1	TGCGCCAGCAGCTTGGGAGACAGGGATTTCCCTGAAGCTTTCTTT	CASSLGDRDFPEAFF
TRBV9	TRBJ2-7	.	TRBD1	TGTGCCAGCAGCCCAGGGACAGTCGCCTACGAGCAGTACTTC	CASSPGTVAYEQYF
TRBV19	TRBJ1-5	.	.	TGTGCCAGTAACCAACAGGGAATCAATCAGCCCCAGCATTTT	CASNQQGINQPQHF
TRBV5-1	TRBJ1-1	.	.	TGCGCCAGCAGCTTGGGGGTAAACGGGGAGGTGGCTGAAGCTTTCTTT	CASSLGVNGEVAEAFF
TRBV27	TRBJ2-7	.	TRBD2	TGTGCCAGCAGTTTTGTAGCGGGAGGGCCTATGTACGAGCAGTACTTC	CASSFVAGGPMYEQYF
TRBV2	TRBJ2-1	.	.	TGTGCCAGCAGGAACTGGGCAGGGGACAATGAGCAGTTCTTC	CASRNWAGDNEQFF
TRBV2	TRBJ2-5	.	.	TGTGCCAGCAGTAATCTCTGGACCGGAGAGACCCAGTACTTC	CASSNLWTGETQYF
TRBV6-5	TRBJ1-1	once	.	TGTGCCAGCCGGCGGCCGAACACTGAAGCTTTCTTT	CASRRPNTEAFF
TRBV6-1	TRBJ2-7	.	.	TGTGCCAGCAGCCCCTTATTACACGAGCAGTACTTC	CASSPLLHEQYF
TRBV7-6	TRBJ2-1	.	TRBD2	TGTGCCAGCAGCCCGAGGACTAGCGGAAAAACCTACAATGAGCAGTTCTTC	CASSPRTSGKTYNEQFF
TRBV2	TRBJ2-7	.	TRBD1	TGTGCCAGCAGGGGGGACAGGGAGTACGAGCAGTACTTC	CASRGDREYEQYF
TRBV11-3	TRBJ2-7	.	.	TGTGCCAGCAGCTTAGATAGTGGCAGCTCCTACGAGCAGTACTTC	CASSLDSGSSYEQYF
TRBV6-1	TRBJ2-1	.	.	TGTGCCAGCAGTATAGGCAGCGGAGCCTACAATGAGCAGTTCTTC	CASSIGSGAYNEQFF
TRBV27	TRBJ2-4	.	.	TGTGCCAGCAGTGCCCCCGGGACCAAAAAAAACATTCAGTACTTC	CASSAPGTKKNIQYF
TRBV7-3	TRBJ1-2	.	TRBD1	TGTGCCAGCAGCCCCGACGGGACAGGTGGCTACACCTTC	CASSPDGTGGYTF
TRBV20-1	TRBJ2-2	.	.	TGCAGTGCTACTCCCACCGGGGAGCTGTTTTTT	CSATPTGELFF
TRBV5-1	TRBJ2-1	.	TRBD2	TGCGCCAGCAGCTTGGAGGGACTAGCGGGAGTGGATGAGCAGTTCTTC	CASSLEGLAGVDEQFF
TRBV7-9	TRBJ1-1	.	.	TGTGCCAGCAGCTCCAGGGGTTTAGTATCCGAAGCTTTCTTT	CASSSRGLVSEAFF
TRBV6-6	TRBJ1-5	.	.	TGTGCCAGCAGCCCGGACTCCTTGGGGCCCCAGCATTTT	CASSPDSLGPQHF